The 32 T cell receptor beta chains below were found in one sample sequenced in a study of cytomegalovirus exposure and HLA in healthy donors. The PCR employed 60 Vbeta primers together with 13 Jbeta primers. Profiled with immunoSEQ multiplex PCR; TCRdb holds only in-frame clones, not every one. Of approximately 170,000 clones in the sample, 80% to 90% were seen once. Sequencing input: PBMCs. These receptors came from a man aged 30 to 39 in good health and CMV-seropositive.

The chain uses TRBV30 and TRBJ2-5; possible D gene TRBD2, 6 bases. The ends were cut back, 1 base at V and 5 bases at J, with 23 bases in the middle. The CDR3 length is 17 residues. Germline CDR1 is GTSNPN and CDR2 is SVGIG (reference sequence). The CDR3 loop is CAWSDYQGSRDWETQYF. The CDR3 bases are TGTGCCTGGAGTGATTATCAGGGAAGCCGGGACTGGGAGACCCAGTACTTC.

CDR3 region: CAISGTGTGDGYTF. The CDR3, as DNA: TGTGCCATCAGTGGTACCGGGACAGGGGATGGCTACACCTTC. The chain is built from TRBV10-3 and TRBJ1-2, with 10 bases aligning to TRBD1. Germline CDR1 reads ENHRY; CDR2 reads SYGVKD. V lost 4 bases to trimming and J lost 6 bases; unmatched junction nucleotides: 5. CDR3 length: 14 amino acids.

Of note for this clone: This likely came from a read error, as a far larger clone is one base away. The V gene is TRBV5-6, the J gene TRBJ2-1; TRBD2 aligns across 9 bases. This CDR3 is 16 amino acids long. V shed 0 bases and J 9 bases; nucleotides not matched to a gene: 10. Germline V gives CDR1 SGHDT, CDR2 YYEEEE. The CDR3 here is CASSLEWLAGTGEQFF. CDR3 coding DNA: TGTGCCAGCAGCTTGGAGTGGCTAGCGGGAACGGGTGAGCAGTTCTTC.

The chain employs TRBV7-9 and TRBJ2-1; TRBD2 agrees at 8 bases. V lost 5 bases, J lost 2 bases, and 5 bases stayed unmatched. This CDR3 region has 15 residues. Germline V lookup: CDR1 SEHNR, CDR2 FQNEAQ (reference sequence). CDR3 amino acids: CASSRSGGAYNEQFF. The CDR3 nucleotides are TGTGCCAGCAGCCGGAGCGGGGGAGCCTACAATGAGCAGTTCTTC.

The CDR3 protein is CASSLTGNYGYTF. The CDR3 DNA reads as TGTGCCAGCAGCCTGACAGGGAACTATGGCTACACCTTC. The chain joins TRBV6-5 to TRBJ1-2; 7 bases map to TRBD1. V lost 6 bases, J lost 2 bases, and 3 bases stayed unmatched. CDR3 length: 13 residues. Germline lookup yields CDR1 MNHEY and CDR2 SVGAGI.

The chain carries TRBV2 and TRBJ2-4, with D possibly TRBD1 on 5 matching bases. Germline V gives CDR1 SNHLY, CDR2 FYNNEI. Trimming left V 3 bases short and J 1 base short, with 13 bases between. This CDR3 has 16 residues. Here the CDR3 reads CASSDRTLVAKNIQYF. CDR3 bases: TGTGCCAGCAGTGACAGGACATTGGTGGCCAAAAACATTCAGTACTTC. The complete variable domain, with remaining parts taken from reference TRBV2 and TRBJ2-4, reads EPEVTQTPSHQVTQMGQEVILRCVPISNHLYFYWYRQILGQKVEFLVSFYNNEISEKSEIFDDQFSVERPDGSNFTLKIRSTKLEDSAMYFCASSDRTLVAKNIQYFGAGTRLSVL.

The chain is built from TRBV7-2 and TRBJ2-1; D possibly corresponds to TRBD2 (5 bases). The V end was cut by 4 bases, the J end by 5 bases, with 12 bases between. In germline, CDR1 is SGHTA, CDR2 FQGNSA. The CDR3 runs 14 residues. CDR3 region: CASSYQVRDNEQFF. In DNA form, the CDR3 reads TGTGCCAGCAGCTACCAGGTGCGGGACAATGAGCAGTTCTTC.

The count of this clone is one. V gene TRBV5-1 combines with J gene TRBJ2-2, with 9 bases aligning to TRBD1. The CDR3 contains 15 residues. V shed 4 bases and J 6 bases; nucleotides not matched to a gene: 7. Germline assignment: CDR1 SGHRS and CDR2 YFSETQ. CDR3 sequence (DNA): TGCGCCAGCAGCCCCGGGACAGGGAGGGCCGGGGAGCTGTTTTTT. Protein sequence: CASSPGTGRAGELFF.

The chain carries TRBV18 and TRBJ2-7, with D perhaps TRBD1 (5 bases). V was shortened by 4 bases and J by 3 bases, with 10 bases between the two germline ends. The germline V gene encodes CDR1 KGHSH and CDR2 LQKENI. CDR3 size: 13 residues. CDR3 DNA: TGTGCCAGCTCACTCGACAGACGCTACGAGCAGTACTTC. It translates to CASSLDRRYEQYF.

The chain combines TRBV29-1 with TRBJ1-1, with no clear D. The CDR3 is made up of 13 amino acids. Germline V gene data show CDR1 as SQVTM and CDR2 as ANQGSEA. V lost 3 bases, J lost 4 bases, and 12 bases lay in between. CDR3 coding DNA: TGCAGCGTTGAGCGAGGGAGCGGCACTGAAGCTTTCTTT. This encodes CSVERGSGTEAFF.

This rearrangement joins TRBV7-3 to TRBJ2-1, with TRBD2 as a possible D gene (5 bases). Trimming took off 5 bases at V and 9 bases at J, with 14 bases between the two ends. The CDR3 runs 13 residues. CDR1 and CDR2 (germline): SGHTA, FQGTGA. The CDR3 DNA sequence: TGTGCCAGCAGCATCATATCTAGCACTGAGCAGTTCTTC. Amino acid sequence: CASSIISSTEQFF. The full variable domain, in which reference TRBV7-3 and TRBJ2-1 provide the parts outside the CDR3, is GAGVSQTPSNKVTEKGKYVELRCDPISGHTALYWYRQSLGQGPEFLIYFQGTGAADDSGLPNDRFFAVRPEGSVSTLKIQRTERGDSAVYLCASSIISSTEQFFGPGTRLTVL.

CDR3 DNA sequence: TGTGCCAGCAGGCTCGGGGGTCGTTACAATGAGCAGTTCTTC. Its protein is CASRLGGRYNEQFF. The genes are TRBV11-3 and TRBJ2-1; D is perhaps TRBD2 (6 bases). The CDR3 is 14 amino acids. V was clipped by 6 bases and J by 4 bases, with 13 bases between them. Germline CDR1 SGHNT, CDR2 YENEEA.

The V call is TRBV10-3, the J call TRBJ2-1; D is unclear. From germline, CDR1 is ENHRY and CDR2 SYGVKD. The length of the CDR3 is 14 residues. The V and J ends lost 6 bases and 6 bases respectively, with 15 bases between them. CDR3 bases: TGTGCCATCAGCCCGACTGGCCTGCGCAATGAGCAGTTCTTC. Its protein product is CAISPTGLRNEQFF.

The rearrangement joins TRBV6-5 to TRBJ2-7, with 9 bases that match TRBD1. This CDR3 has 14 amino acids. Unmatched junction bases numbered 3, after V lost 6 bases and J lost 0 bases. The germline CDR1 and CDR2 sequences are MNHEY and SVGAGI. CDR3 protein: CASRPGQGSYEQYV. CDR3 sequence (DNA): TGTGCCAGCAGACCGGGACAGGGCTCCTACGAGCAGTACGTC.

V and J are TRBV29-1 and TRBJ1-2, with D unresolved. There are 10 residues in the CDR3. CDR1 SQVTM and CDR2 ANQGSEA come from the germline V gene. Trimming took off 6 bases at V and 4 bases at J, with 6 bases between the two ends. This CDR3 reads CSVSGYGYTF. The CDR3 DNA follows: TGCAGCGTGAGTGGCTATGGCTACACCTTC.

This chain uses TRBV5-1 with TRBJ1-1, with D tentatively TRBD1 (6 bases). The length of the CDR3 is 12 residues. Looked up from germline, CDR1 is SGHRS and CDR2 is YFSETQ. The V end lost 2 bases, the J end lost 10 bases, and 12 bases lay between the germline ends. CDR3 protein: CASSLKDRPAFF. The CDR3 DNA reads TGCGCCAGCAGCTTAAAGGACAGACCAGCTTTCTTT.

In this sample, this clone turned up once. The chain links TRBV29-1 to TRBJ2-1; perhaps TRBD2 as D (5 bases). This CDR3 spans 13 amino acids. CDR1 and CDR2 from the germline V gene are SQVTM and ANQGSEA. V lost 8 bases and J lost 6, with 17 bases in between. The CDR3 DNA reads as TGCAGCCTCAGGACCCAGGACTGCAATGAGCAGTTCTTC. It yields the protein CSLRTQDCNEQFF.

The CDR3 is CASSLSLPTGELFF. The CDR3 bases are TGTGCCAGCAGCTTGTCTCTTCCCACCGGGGAGCTGTTTTTT. The V and J genes are TRBV5-5 and TRBJ2-2; D is undetermined. Germline CDR1 reads SGHKS; CDR2 reads YYEKEE (reference sequence). CDR3 length equals 14 residues. V was shortened by 1 base and J by 4 bases, with 8 bases between the two germline ends.

This chain links TRBV7-9 with TRBJ2-7, with 11 bases identical to TRBD1. The J segment lost 7 bases and the V segment lost 3 bases, leaving 5 bases of the junction unmatched. CDR1 is SEHNR, CDR2 FQNEAQ, per germline (reference sequence). The CDR3 has 14 residues. CDR3 amino acids: CASSLGQGDGEQYF. CDR3 coding DNA: TGTGCCAGCAGCTTGGGACAGGGGGATGGTGAGCAGTACTTC. The variable domain in full, completed from reference TRBV7-9 and TRBJ2-7, reads DTGVSQNPRHKITKRGQNVTFRCDPISEHNRLYWYRQTLGQGPEFLTYFQNEAQLEKSRLLSDRFSAERPKGSFSTLEIQRTEQGDSAMYLCASSLGQGDGEQYFGPGTRLTVT.

The V gene is TRBV7-2, the J gene TRBJ1-1; weak D call: TRBD1 (5 bases). The germline V gene encodes CDR1 SGHTA and CDR2 FQGNSA. Trimming removed 5 bases from V and 0 bases from J, with 13 bases in between. This CDR3 has 15 residues. The CDR3 sequence: CASSTGGIMNTEAFF. CDR3 in DNA: TGTGCCAGCAGCACCGGGGGTATCATGAACACTGAAGCTTTCTTT.

This clone turned up a few times. Here the CDR3 DNA reads TGTGCCAGTAGTACAGGAGGTGACACTGAAGCTTTCTTT. It is translated as CASSTGGDTEAFF. This sequence joins TRBV19 and TRBJ1-1; D is uncertain. The CDR3 is 13 amino acids. Germline V lookup: CDR1 LNHDA, CDR2 SQIVND (reference sequence). The V end lost 4 bases, the J end lost 3 bases, and 9 bases lay between the germline ends.

The gene calls are TRBV18 and TRBJ2-1; tentative D call: TRBD2 (5 bases). V gave up 1 base and J gave up 0 bases, with 7 bases separating them. The CDR3 is 15 amino acids. Germline-derived CDR1 and CDR2 are KGHSH and LQKENI. CDR3: CASSPLATSYNEQFF. Written as DNA, the CDR3 is TGTGCCAGCTCACCACTAGCGACCTCCTACAATGAGCAGTTCTTC.

A few counts support this clone. CDR3 loop: CASSRGQGASQNTEAFF. CDR3 bases: TGTGCCAGTAGTCGAGGACAGGGGGCCTCTCAGAACACTGAAGCTTTCTTT. The chain links TRBV19 to TRBJ1-1, with 11 bases fitting TRBD1. Germline V lookup: CDR1 LNHDA, CDR2 SQIVND (reference sequence). This CDR3 is built from 17 residues. Unmatched junction bases numbered 9, after V lost 5 bases and J lost 1 base. Full variable domain (missing parts from reference TRBV19 and TRBJ1-1): DGGITQSPKYLFRKEGQNVTLSCEQNLNHDAMYWYRQDPGQGLRLIYYSQIVNDFQKGDIAEGYSVSREKKESFPLTVTSAQKNPTAFYLCASSRGQGASQNTEAFFGQGTRLTVV.

The chain employs TRBV9 and TRBJ2-1; no firm D call. Germline V CDR1 and CDR2: SGDLS, YYNGEE. CDR3 length: 15 amino acids. Trimming removed 4 bases from V and 4 bases from J, with 15 bases in between. CDR3 coding DNA: TGTGCCAGCAGCCCAGCCGGGTACTGGTACAATGAGCAGTTCTTC. It translates to CASSPAGYWYNEQFF.

The chain carries TRBV10-3 and TRBJ1-1; 7 nucleotides agree with TRBD1. The CDR3 covers 13 residues. Germline assignment: CDR1 ENHRY and CDR2 SYGVKD. V dropped 8 bases and J dropped 1; count of bases not matched to a gene: 4. The CDR3, as DNA: TGTGCCATCTTGGACAGGCCGAACACTGAAGCTTTCTTT. It specifies CAILDRPNTEAFF.

V is TRBV6-1 and J is TRBJ2-1; TRBD2 aligns across 11 bases. The V segment lost 3 bases and the J segment 3 bases; nucleotides outside the gene matches: 7. Germline CDR1 MNHNS, CDR2 SASEGT. There are 17 residues in the CDR3. Here the CDR3 reads CASSDFLAGGSYNEQFF. Here the CDR3 DNA reads TGTGCCAGCAGTGACTTCCTAGCGGGAGGTAGCTACAATGAGCAGTTCTTC.

This clone appeared a few times. J is TRBJ1-1 and V is TRBV20-1; 8 nucleotides agree with TRBD1. CDR3 length: 11 residues. The J segment lost 8 bases and the V segment lost 5 bases, leaving 4 bases of the junction unmatched. CDR1 and CDR2 (germline): DFQATT, SNEGSKA (reference sequence). CDR3 loop: CSALGDREAFF. CDR3 in DNA: TGCAGTGCTCTGGGGGACAGGGAAGCTTTCTTT.

This sequence joins TRBV7-2 and TRBJ2-5, with unresolved D. Germline V CDR1 and CDR2: SGHTA, FQGNSA. Trimming removed 3 bases at V and 5 bases at J, with 10 bases between. CDR3 length: 13 residues. CDR3 sequence: CASSFGPSETQYF. The CDR3 region has the DNA TGTGCCAGCAGCTTTGGGCCCAGTGAGACCCAGTACTTC.

The rearrangement links TRBV7-8 to TRBJ2-6; unclear D gene. Germline values: CDR1 SGHVS, CDR2 FQNEAQ. CDR3 length: 17 amino acids. Deletions cut 0 bases from V and 0 bases from J, with 9 bases between. This chain's CDR3 is CASSLAYTGSGANVLTF. DNA of the CDR3: TGTGCCAGCAGCTTAGCGTACACGGGCTCTGGGGCCAACGTCCTGACTTTC.

V usage is TRBV29-1 and J usage is TRBJ2-1; 8 bases align to TRBD2. The J segment lost 6 bases and the V segment lost 0 bases, leaving 4 bases of the junction unmatched. The germline gives CDR1 SQVTM, CDR2 ANQGSEA. The CDR3 has 14 residues. The CDR3 reads CSVEDLGTSNEQFF. CDR3 nucleotide sequence: TGCAGCGTTGAAGATCTTGGGACTAGCAATGAGCAGTTCTTC.

This chain joins TRBV7-2 and TRBJ2-7; 11 bases agree with TRBD1. This CDR3 has 15 amino acids. J gave up 3 bases and V 1 base, and 2 bases lay outside the gene matches. Germline V gives CDR1 SGHTA, CDR2 FQGNSA. The chain's CDR3 is CASSLGGTGGYEQYF. Written as DNA, the CDR3 is TGTGCCAGCAGCTTAGGGGGGACAGGGGGCTACGAGCAGTACTTC.

A note on this clone: At one end, the junction sequence differs from germline, possibly due to a read error. This sample also contains other DNA sequences that code for the same CDR3. The gene calls are TRBV29-1 and TRBJ2-1, with 7 bases that match TRBD2. Germline CDR1 reads SQVTM; CDR2 reads ANQGSEA. The CDR3 contains 13 residues. The CDR3, as DNA: TGCAGCGCTGCGGGGGACTCCTACAATGAACAGTTCTTC. Translating gives CSAAGDSYNEQFF.